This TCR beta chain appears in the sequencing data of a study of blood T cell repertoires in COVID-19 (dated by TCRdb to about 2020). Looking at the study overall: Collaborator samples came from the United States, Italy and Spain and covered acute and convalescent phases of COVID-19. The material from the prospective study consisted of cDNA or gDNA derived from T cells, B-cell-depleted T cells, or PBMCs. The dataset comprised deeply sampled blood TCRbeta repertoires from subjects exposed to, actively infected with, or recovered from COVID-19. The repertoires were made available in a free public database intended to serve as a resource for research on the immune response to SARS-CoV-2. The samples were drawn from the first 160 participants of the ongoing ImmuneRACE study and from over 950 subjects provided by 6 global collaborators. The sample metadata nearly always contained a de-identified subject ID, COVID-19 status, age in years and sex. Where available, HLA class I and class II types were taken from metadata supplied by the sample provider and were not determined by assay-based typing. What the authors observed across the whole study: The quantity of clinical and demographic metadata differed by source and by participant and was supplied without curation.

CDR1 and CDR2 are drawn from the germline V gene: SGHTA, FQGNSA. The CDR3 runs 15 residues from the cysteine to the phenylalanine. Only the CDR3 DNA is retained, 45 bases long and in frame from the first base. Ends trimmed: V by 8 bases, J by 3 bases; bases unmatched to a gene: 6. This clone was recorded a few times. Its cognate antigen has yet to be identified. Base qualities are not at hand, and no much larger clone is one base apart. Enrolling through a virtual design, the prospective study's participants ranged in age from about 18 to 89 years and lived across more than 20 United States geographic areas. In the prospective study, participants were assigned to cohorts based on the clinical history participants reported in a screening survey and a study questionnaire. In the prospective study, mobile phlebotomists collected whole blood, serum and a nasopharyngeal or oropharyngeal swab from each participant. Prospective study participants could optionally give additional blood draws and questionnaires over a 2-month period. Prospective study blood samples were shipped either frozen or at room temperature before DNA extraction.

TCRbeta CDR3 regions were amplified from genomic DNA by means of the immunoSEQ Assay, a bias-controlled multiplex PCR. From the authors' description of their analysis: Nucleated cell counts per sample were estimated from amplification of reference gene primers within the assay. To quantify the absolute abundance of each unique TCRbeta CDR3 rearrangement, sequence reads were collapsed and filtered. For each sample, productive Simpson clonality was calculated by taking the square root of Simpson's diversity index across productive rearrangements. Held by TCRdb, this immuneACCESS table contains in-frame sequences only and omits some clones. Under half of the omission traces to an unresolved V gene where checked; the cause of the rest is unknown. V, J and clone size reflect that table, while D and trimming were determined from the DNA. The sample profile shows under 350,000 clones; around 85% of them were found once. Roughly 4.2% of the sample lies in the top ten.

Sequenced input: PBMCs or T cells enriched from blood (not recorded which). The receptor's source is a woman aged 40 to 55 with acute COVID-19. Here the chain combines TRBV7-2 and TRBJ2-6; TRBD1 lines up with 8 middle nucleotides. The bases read TGTGCCAGCCGACAGGGGCTTAGTGGGGCCAACGTCCTGACTTTC. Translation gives CASRQGLSGANVLTF.